This T cell receptor (beta chain) was found in a study of spatial heterogeneity in lung cancer (dated by TCRdb to about 2019). Regarding the research as a whole: Donors were some 67 patients with early-stage, untreated non-small cell lung cancer from the lung TRACERx cohort. Follow-up PBMC samples were sequenced whenever available, with a median time to follow-up of about 2 years after resection. Beta-chain transcripts were consistently detected in greater numbers than alpha-chain transcripts, which likely reflects a higher abundance of beta-chain transcripts. In the raw uncorrected reads, each unique combination of TCR and UMI appeared on average more than ten times. TCR alpha and beta repertoires were quantitatively compared across multiple tumor regions, matched nontumor lung and blood in non-small cell lung cancer. Nonsynonymous mutation counts, determined by whole-exome sequencing of tumor tissue, were related to TCR repertoire features. Both alpha and beta chains were TCR-sequenced in around 230 tumor regions, about 64 matched nontumor lung samples and roughly 54 PBMC samples obtained at surgery.

Reading the germline V gene gives CDR1 MNHEY and CDR2 SVGEGT. Including cysteine and phenylalanine, the CDR3 has 13 amino acids. Kept here is only the CDR3 DNA, which spans 39 bases and is read in frame from base 1. V is cut by 6 bases and J by 8 bases, and the space between the germline ends is 14 bases. In light of the paper, this sample's time point label describes: blood at routine non-recurrence follow-up after resection. Without any cell sorting, TCR sequencing was performed on whole RNA extracted either from tumor and nontumor lung tissue or from cryopreserved PBMC samples. Only patients with enough RNA available from two or more tumor regions were chosen for TCR sequencing. The study at large found these results: Ubiquitous expanded tumor TCRs were found in blood more often at tumor resection than at routine follow-up. Additional single-cell paired TCR alpha and beta sequencing was considered necessary to confirm, at a functional level, the hypothesis that regional TCRs recognize regional mutations. Only roughly 15 patients were included in comparisons of baseline and follow-up blood repertoires.

The table lists this clonotype with a few counts. Its antigen specificity is not known. The record has no base qualities; no much larger clone is one base away. Receptor libraries were prepared by 5' RACE. Sequencing was performed on a NextSeq 500. To allow correction of PCR and sequencing errors, the TCR library protocol tagged every TCR cDNA molecule with a unique molecular identifier. The authors' analysis ran thus. Decombinator tools were used for TCR identification, UMI-based error correction and CDR3 extraction. Expanded TCRs were defined as those above a frequency of 2 per 1,000, corresponding to the top 1% of the tumor frequency distribution. Renyi diversity was calculated using the R vegan package after each repertoire was subsampled 100 times to 5,000 TCRs. CDR3 similarity networks were built from amino acid triplet string-kernel similarity, with CDR3s being connected when pairwise similarity was above 0.82. The raw public reads went through TCRdb reprocessing: fastp at Q25, MiXCR clone calling, in-frame beta chains kept. Each CDR3 protein gets just one entry, which takes the most common genes and DNA from the rows behind it. The V and J calls and clone size come from TCRdb's table, not from the authors' own analysis. The sample records about 94,000 distinct CDR3 sequences, roughly 19% of which are singletons. Clones ranked in the top ten supply 21% of the sample.

Sequenced here: PBMCs, sampled at follow-up. The V and J segments used are TRBV6-2 or TRBV6-3 and TRBJ2-1; possibly the D gene is TRBD2, per 5 matching bases. This TCR came from a male donor with early-stage non-small cell lung cancer. The CDR3 is CASRDSPGDEQFF. The DNA sequence is TGTGCCAGCAGGGACTCCCCCGGGGATGAGCAGTTCTTC.